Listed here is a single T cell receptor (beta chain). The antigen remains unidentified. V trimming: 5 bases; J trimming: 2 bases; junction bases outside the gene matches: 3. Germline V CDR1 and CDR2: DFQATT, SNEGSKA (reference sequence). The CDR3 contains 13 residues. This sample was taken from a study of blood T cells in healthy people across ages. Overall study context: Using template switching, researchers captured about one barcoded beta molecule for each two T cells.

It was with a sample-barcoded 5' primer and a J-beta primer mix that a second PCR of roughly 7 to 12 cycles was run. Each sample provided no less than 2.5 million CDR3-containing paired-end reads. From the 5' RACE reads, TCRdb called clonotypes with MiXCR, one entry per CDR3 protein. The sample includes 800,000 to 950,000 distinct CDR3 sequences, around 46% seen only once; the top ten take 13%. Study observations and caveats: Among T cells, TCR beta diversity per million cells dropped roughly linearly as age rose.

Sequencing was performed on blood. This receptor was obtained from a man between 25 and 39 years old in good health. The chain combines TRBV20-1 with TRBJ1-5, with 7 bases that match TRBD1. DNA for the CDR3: TGCAGTGCTGACAGGGAGGGCAATCAGCCCCAGCATTTT. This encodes CSADREGNQPQHF.